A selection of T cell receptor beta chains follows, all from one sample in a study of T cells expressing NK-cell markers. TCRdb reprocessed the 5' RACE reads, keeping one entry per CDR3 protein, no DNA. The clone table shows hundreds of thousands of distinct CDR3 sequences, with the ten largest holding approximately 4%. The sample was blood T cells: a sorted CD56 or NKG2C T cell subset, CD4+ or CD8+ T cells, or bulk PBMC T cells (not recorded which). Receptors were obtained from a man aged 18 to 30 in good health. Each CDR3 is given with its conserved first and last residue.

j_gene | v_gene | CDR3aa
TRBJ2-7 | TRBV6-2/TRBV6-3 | CASTRRAYYEQYF
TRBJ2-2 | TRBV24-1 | CATSDWLAGEATGELFF
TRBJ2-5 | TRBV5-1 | CASSPFGQGGETQYF
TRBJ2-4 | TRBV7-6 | CASSSWTGVENGIQYF
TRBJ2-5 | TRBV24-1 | CATRGTGTQETQYF
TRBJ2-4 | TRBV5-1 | CASSFGVWEGGENIQYF
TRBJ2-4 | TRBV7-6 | CASSPEPSNIQYF
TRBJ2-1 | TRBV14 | CASSQGGGEQFF
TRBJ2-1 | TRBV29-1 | CSVSSGRAPYNEQFF
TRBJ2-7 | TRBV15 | CATSRDRGHFYEQYF
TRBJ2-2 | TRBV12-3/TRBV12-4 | CASSLSGELFF
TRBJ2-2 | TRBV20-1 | CSASKGEPDGELFF
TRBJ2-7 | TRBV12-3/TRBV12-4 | CASSWGSLGLASRAYEQYF
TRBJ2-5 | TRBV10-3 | CAISEASGIETQYF
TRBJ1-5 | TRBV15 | CATSRGQGGNQPQHF
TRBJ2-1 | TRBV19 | CASRKNSGTSFDEQFF
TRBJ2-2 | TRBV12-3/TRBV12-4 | CASTLDRNTGELFF
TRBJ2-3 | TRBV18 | CASSPTQDTDTQYF
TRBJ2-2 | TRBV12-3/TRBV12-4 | CASSSTAGGTGELFF
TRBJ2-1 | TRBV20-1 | CSASPASGRSYNEQFF
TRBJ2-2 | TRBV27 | CASSITSGRASGELFF
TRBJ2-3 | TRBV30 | CAWSPRLARIPDTQYF
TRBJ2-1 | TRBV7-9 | CASSFLTHEQFF
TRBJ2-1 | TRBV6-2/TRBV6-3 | CASTHGGVLAGDLSYNEQFF
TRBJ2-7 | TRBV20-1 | CSAGVGTGQGEQYF
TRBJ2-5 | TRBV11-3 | CASSLGTTSGQETQYF
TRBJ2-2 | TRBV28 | CASSSGLAGKEAGELFF
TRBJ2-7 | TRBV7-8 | CASSLVTSGSYSYEQYF
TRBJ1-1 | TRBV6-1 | CASSELARNTEAFF
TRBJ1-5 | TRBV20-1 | CSATTASQPQHF
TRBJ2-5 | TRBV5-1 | CASSLGGLAGDQETQYF
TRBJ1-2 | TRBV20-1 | CSALPNRDPVRGYTF
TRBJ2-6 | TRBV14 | CASSRDDREWVSGANVLTF
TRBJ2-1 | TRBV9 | CASSDPTVEQFF
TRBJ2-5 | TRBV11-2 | CASSLSGFEETQYF